The 19 T cell receptor beta chains below all came from one sample that was sequenced in a study of cytomegalovirus exposure and HLA in healthy donors. PCR employed 60 Vbeta and 13 Jbeta primers. TCRdb keeps only in-frame clones here, not all; method: immunoSEQ multiplex PCR. The table lists roughly 120,000 clones, approximately 74% of them singletons. Input material: PBMCs. The receptors come from a woman aged 45-59 years in good health and CMV-seropositive.

The CDR3 region is CASSGPGGGQPQHF. CDR3 coding DNA: TGTGCCAGCAGTGGCCCGGGGGGGGGTCAGCCCCAGCATTTT. The chain recombines TRBV2 with TRBJ1-5; a possible D gene is TRBD1 (5 bases). CDR1 is SNHLY and CDR2 is FYNNEI in the germline V gene. The CDR3 extends over 14 amino acids. V was cut by 4 bases and J by 6 bases, with 13 bases left in between.

In its sample, this clone was seen a few times. This sequence joins TRBV28 and TRBJ2-7, with 9 positions matching TRBD1. V lost 5 bases and J lost 3; bases outside the gene matches: 5. The CDR3 covers 14 residues. Per the germline V gene, CDR1 is MDHEN and CDR2 is SYDVKM. The chain's CDR3 is CASSKGQGVYEQYF. CDR3 nucleotide sequence: TGTGCCAGCAGTAAGGGACAGGGAGTCTACGAGCAGTACTTC.

The V and J genes are TRBV28 and TRBJ2-7, with D perhaps TRBD2 (5 bases). CDR3 length equals 13 residues. Trimming took 8 bases from V and 1 from J, leaving 12 bases between them. Per germline, CDR1 MDHEN and CDR2 SYDVKM. CDR3 DNA: TGTGCCAGCCGGGGTTGGAGTTCCTACGAGCAGTACTTC. This codes for CASRGWSSYEQYF.

The count of this clone is one. This chain links TRBV6-5 with TRBJ1-1, with TRBD1 as a possible D gene (5 bases). The CDR3 is 13 amino acids. Germline lookup yields CDR1 MNHEY and CDR2 SVGAGI. Trimming pared 5 bases from V and 2 bases from J, leaving 9 bases between. The CDR3 sequence is CASSETANTEAFF. The CDR3 coding sequence is TGTGCCAGCAGTGAGACAGCAAACACTGAAGCTTTCTTT.

On this clone itself: Other DNA sequences of this sample code for an identical CDR3. The chain has TRBV29-1 and TRBJ1-1; TRBD1 might be the D (5 bases). V dropped 6 bases and J dropped 0 bases, with 17 bases sitting between them. Germline loops: CDR1 SQVTM, CDR2 ANQGSEA. The CDR3 has 15 amino acids. CDR3 nucleotides: TGCAGCGTAGATCCGAACAGGAGAATGAACACTGAAGCTTTCTTT. Translation: CSVDPNRRMNTEAFF.

The V call is TRBV27, the J call TRBJ1-2, with D maybe TRBD1 (5 bases). Germline CDR1 and CDR2: MNHEY and SMNVEV (reference sequence). The ends were cut back, 3 bases at V and 2 bases at J, with 13 bases in the middle. This CDR3 region has 15 residues. The CDR3 protein is CASSFQGDSNYGYTF. The DNA for the CDR3 is TGTGCCAGCAGTTTTCAGGGCGACTCAAACTATGGCTACACCTTC.

V gene TRBV29-1 combines with J gene TRBJ1-1; the D is unclear. Germline V gene sequence: CDR1 SQVTM, CDR2 ANQGSEA. The V end lost 2 bases, the J end lost 2 bases, and 9 bases lay between the germline ends. The CDR3 runs to 13 residues. DNA of the CDR3: TGCAGCGTTGAATCACAGCTTAACACTGAAGCTTTCTTT. Amino acid sequence: CSVESQLNTEAFF.

This chain joins TRBV15 and TRBJ1-3; 7 bases align to TRBD1. Germline V CDR1 and CDR2: LNHNV, YYDKDF (reference sequence). The length of the CDR3 is 16 residues. After removal of 1 base from V and 3 bases from J, the junction contained 6 bases not matched to a gene. CDR3 protein: CATSRAKGADGNTIYF. The CDR3 DNA reads as TGTGCCACCAGCAGAGCCAAGGGGGCGGATGGAAACACCATATATTTT.

The chain uses TRBV28 and TRBJ2-7; 9 nucleotides agree with TRBD1. Per the germline V gene, CDR1 is MDHEN and CDR2 is SYDVKM. This CDR3 comprises 19 residues. V shed 6 bases, J shed 2 bases, and the junction held 20 bases outside the gene matches. CDR3 DNA sequence: TGTGCCAGCAGGGGTCCTCAAAATACAGGGGGCTACAGACCCTACGAGCAGTACTTC. Translating gives CASRGPQNTGGYRPYEQYF.

CDR3 DNA: TGTGCCAGCTCACCACAACAGGGGAACACTGAAGCTTTCTTT. Amino acids: CASSPQQGNTEAFF. This sequence joins TRBV18 and TRBJ1-1; D is perhaps TRBD1 (6 bases). V lost 1 base and J 1 base, leaving 7 bases between the germline ends. Per germline, CDR1 KGHSH and CDR2 LQKENI. The CDR3 is 14 amino acids.

CDR3 protein: CASSYSGTDLNEKLFF. The CDR3 nucleotides read TGTGCCAGCAGTTACTCTGGGACAGACCTTAATGAAAAACTGTTTTTT. V is TRBV6-6 and J is TRBJ1-4; 7 nucleotides agree with TRBD1. The CDR3 runs to 16 residues. Germline V gene sequence: CDR1 MNHNY, CDR2 SVGAGI (reference sequence). Trimming took 0 bases from V and 4 from J; bases not matched to a gene: 5.

A word on this clone: A read error may account for a junction end that differs from germline. The same CDR3 is also encoded by other DNA sequences in this sample. The chain joins TRBV2 to TRBJ2-3; 14 bases line up with TRBD2. Germline V gene lookup returns CDR1 SNHLY and CDR2 FYNNEI. CDR3 size: 15 residues. In nucleotides, the CDR3 is TGTGCCAGCAGGACTAGCGGGGGGGCGGCAGATACACAGTATTTT. This translates into CASRTSGGAADTQYF.

This clone was seen only a few times. The chain carries TRBV2 and TRBJ1-1, with 8 bases lining up with TRBD1. This CDR3 spans 13 amino acids. Germline CDR1 is SNHLY and CDR2 is FYNNEI. The J segment lost 1 base and the V segment lost 6 bases, leaving 1 base of the junction unmatched. The CDR3, as DNA: TGTGCCAGCAGGGGACAGGCGAACACTGAAGCTTTCTTT. Protein: CASRGQANTEAFF. The full variable domain, with the rest looked up from reference TRBV2 and TRBJ1-1, is EPEVTQTPSHQVTQMGQEVILRCVPISNHLYFYWYRQILGQKVEFLVSFYNNEISEKSEIFDDQFSVERPDGSNFTLKIRSTKLEDSAMYFCASRGQANTEAFFGQGTRLTVV.

The rearrangement joins TRBV28 to TRBJ1-1, with D possibly being TRBD1 (5 bases). Trimming cost V 3 bases and J 1 base, with 18 bases left between them. The CDR3 contains 17 residues. CDR1 is MDHEN and CDR2 is SYDVKM in the germline V gene. The CDR3 sequence is CASSFWAGGTQNTEAFF. DNA of the CDR3: TGTGCCAGCAGTTTTTGGGCCGGCGGGACGCAGAACACTGAAGCTTTCTTT.

This clone was observed a handful of times. V and J are TRBV19 and TRBJ1-5; TRBD1 agrees at 10 bases. The germline V gene has CDR1 LNHDA and CDR2 SQIVND (reference sequence). J was trimmed by 5 bases and V by 6 bases; bases with no gene match: 7. The CDR3 is 15 residues long. The CDR3 DNA sequence: TGTGCCAGTAGACTCGGGACAGGGGTTGATCAGCCCCAGCATTTT. This encodes CASRLGTGVDQPQHF.

The chain joins TRBV7-9 to TRBJ2-7; 7 nucleotides agree with TRBD1. Germline V gene data show CDR1 as SEHNR and CDR2 as FQNEAQ (reference sequence). The CDR3 is 14 amino acids. The ends lost 1 base at V and 2 bases at J; junction bases unmatched: 2. In DNA, the CDR3 is TGTGCCAGCAGCTTAGGAGGGACAGCCTACGAGCAGTACTTC. It translates to CASSLGGTAYEQYF.

Details on this clone: The sample carries other DNA sequences with the same CDR3. The V call is TRBV19, the J call TRBJ1-2; 8 bases align to TRBD1. The CDR3 has 14 amino acids. Germline V gene sequence: CDR1 LNHDA, CDR2 SQIVND (reference sequence). The J segment lost 4 bases and the V segment lost 5 bases, leaving 6 bases of the junction unmatched. The CDR3 DNA reads TGTGCCAGTAGTCTCGGACAGGGAGGCTATGGCTACACCTTC. Translating it yields CASSLGQGGYGYTF.

CDR3 nucleotides: TGTGCCAGCAGTTACTTGACAGGGGGCTATGGCTACACCTTC. Protein sequence: CASSYLTGGYGYTF. This chain links TRBV6-6 with TRBJ1-2; 9 nucleotides align to TRBD1. V shed 1 base and J 4 bases; nucleotides not matched to a gene: 1. The germline V gene encodes CDR1 MNHNY and CDR2 SVGAGI (reference sequence). This CDR3 spans 14 amino acids.

This chain uses TRBV6-5 with TRBJ2-5; 8 nucleotides match TRBD2. The J segment lost 3 bases and the V segment lost 2 bases, leaving 8 bases of the junction unmatched. The CDR3 runs to 16 residues. Germline V gene lookup returns CDR1 MNHEY and CDR2 SVGAGI. The CDR3 DNA is TGTGCCAGCAGTTACGGTCTAGCGGGCTTGAAAGAGACCCAGTACTTC. The encoded protein is CASSYGLAGLKETQYF.